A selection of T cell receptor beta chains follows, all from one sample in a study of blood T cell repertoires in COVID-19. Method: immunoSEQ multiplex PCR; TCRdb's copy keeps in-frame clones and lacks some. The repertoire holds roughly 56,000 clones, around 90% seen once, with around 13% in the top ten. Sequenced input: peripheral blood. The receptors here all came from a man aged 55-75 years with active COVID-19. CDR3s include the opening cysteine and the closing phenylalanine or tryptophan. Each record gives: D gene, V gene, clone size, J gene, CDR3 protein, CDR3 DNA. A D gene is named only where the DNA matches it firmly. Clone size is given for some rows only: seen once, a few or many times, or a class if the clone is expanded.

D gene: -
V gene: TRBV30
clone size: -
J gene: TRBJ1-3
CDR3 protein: CAWDNDSSGNTIYF
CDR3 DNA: TGTGCCTGGGATAATGACAGTTCTGGAAACACCATATATTTT

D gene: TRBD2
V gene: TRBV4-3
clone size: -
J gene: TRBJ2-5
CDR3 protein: CASSSSGLAGIETQYF
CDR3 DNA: TGCGCCAGCAGCTCCTCCGGACTAGCGGGAATAGAGACCCAGTACTTC

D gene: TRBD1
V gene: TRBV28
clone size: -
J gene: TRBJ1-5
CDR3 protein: CASTRDSNQPQHF
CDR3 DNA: TGTGCCAGCACCCGGGACAGTAATCAGCCCCAGCATTTT

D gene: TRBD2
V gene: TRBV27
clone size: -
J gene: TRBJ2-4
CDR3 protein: CASSPSRTSGGVAKNIQYF
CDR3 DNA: TGTGCCAGCAGTCCTTCCCGGACTAGCGGGGGGGTAGCCAAAAACATTCAGTACTTC

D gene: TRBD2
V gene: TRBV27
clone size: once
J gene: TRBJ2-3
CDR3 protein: CASSSPARGGTQYF
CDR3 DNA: TGTGCCAGCAGTTCCCCCGCACGGGGAGGGACGCAGTATTTT

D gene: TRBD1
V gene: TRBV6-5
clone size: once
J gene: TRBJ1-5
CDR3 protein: CASKDRYSNQPQHF
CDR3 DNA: TGTGCCAGCAAGGACAGGTATAGCAATCAGCCCCAGCATTTT

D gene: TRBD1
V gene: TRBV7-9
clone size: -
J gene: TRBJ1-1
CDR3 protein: CASSASGGLSAEAFF
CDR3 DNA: TGTGCCAGCAGCGCATCAGGGGGGTTAAGCGCTGAAGCTTTCTTT

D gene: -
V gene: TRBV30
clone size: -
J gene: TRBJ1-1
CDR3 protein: CAWSGQVGAEAFF
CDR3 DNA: TGTGCCTGGAGTGGACAGGTAGGGGCTGAAGCTTTCTTT

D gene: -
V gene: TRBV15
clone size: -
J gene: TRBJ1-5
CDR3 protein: CATSKVRRQPQHF
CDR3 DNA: TGTGCCACGTCAAAAGTGAGAAGACAGCCCCAGCATTTT

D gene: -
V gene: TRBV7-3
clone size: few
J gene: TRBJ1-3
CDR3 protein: CASSLGSSGNTIYF
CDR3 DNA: TGTGCCAGCAGCTTAGGCAGCTCTGGAAACACCATATATTTT

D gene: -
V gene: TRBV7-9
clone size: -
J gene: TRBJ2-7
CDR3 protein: CASSLGWAPEGQYF
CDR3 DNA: TGTGCCAGCAGCTTAGGGTGGGCTCCTGAAGGGCAGTACTTC

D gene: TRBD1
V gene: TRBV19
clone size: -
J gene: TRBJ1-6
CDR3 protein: CASSTRDRGTLHF
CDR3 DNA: TGTGCCAGTAGTACCCGGGACAGGGGCACCCTCCACTTT

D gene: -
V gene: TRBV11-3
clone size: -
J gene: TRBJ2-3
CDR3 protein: CASSLGGGEDTQYF
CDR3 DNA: TGTGCCAGCAGCTTAGGAGGGGGTGAAGATACGCAGTATTTT

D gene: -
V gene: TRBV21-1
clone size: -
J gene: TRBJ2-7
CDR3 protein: CASRFGTGGYEQYF
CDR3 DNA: TGTGCCAGCAGGTTCGGGACAGGGGGCTACGAGCAGTACTTC

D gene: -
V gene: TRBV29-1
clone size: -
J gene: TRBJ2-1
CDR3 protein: CSVGIKRASYNEQFF
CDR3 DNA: TGCAGCGTTGGCATCAAGAGGGCATCCTACAATGAGCAGTTCTTC

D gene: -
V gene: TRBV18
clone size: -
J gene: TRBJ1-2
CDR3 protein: CASSPLYSAGAGDGYTF
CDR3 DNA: TGTGCCAGCTCACCGCTTTATTCGGCAGGGGCGGGTGACGGCTACACCTTC

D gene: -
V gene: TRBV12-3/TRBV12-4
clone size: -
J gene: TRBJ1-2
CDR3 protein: CASRQGAMGYTF
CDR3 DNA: TGTGCCAGCAGGCAGGGCGCGATGGGCTACACCTTC

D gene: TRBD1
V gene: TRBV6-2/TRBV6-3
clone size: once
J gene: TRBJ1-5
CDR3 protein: CASSYPIRTGADRGNQPQHF
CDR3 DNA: TGTGCCAGCAGTTACCCTATCCGGACAGGGGCAGATCGAGGCAATCAGCCCCAGCATTTT

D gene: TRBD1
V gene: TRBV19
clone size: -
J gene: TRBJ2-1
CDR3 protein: CASSIVGQGVNEQFF
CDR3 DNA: TGTGCCAGTAGTATAGTGGGACAGGGGGTAAATGAGCAGTTCTTC

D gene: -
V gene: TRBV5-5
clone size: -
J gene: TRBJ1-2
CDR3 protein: CASSLDPGQIGYTF
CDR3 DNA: TGTGCCAGCAGCCTGGACCCAGGCCAGATCGGCTACACCTTC

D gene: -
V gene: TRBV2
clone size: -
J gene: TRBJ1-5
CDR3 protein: CASSPTSQPQHF
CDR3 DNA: TGTGCCAGCAGCCCAACATCTCAGCCCCAGCATTTT

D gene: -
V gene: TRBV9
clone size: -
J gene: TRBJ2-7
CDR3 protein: CASSVATGNYEQYF
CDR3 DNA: TGTGCCAGCAGCGTAGCCACAGGGAACTACGAGCAGTACTTC

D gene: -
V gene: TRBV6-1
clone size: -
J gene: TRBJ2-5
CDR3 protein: CASGDRQETQYF
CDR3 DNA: TGTGCCAGCGGTGACAGGCAAGAGACCCAGTACTTC

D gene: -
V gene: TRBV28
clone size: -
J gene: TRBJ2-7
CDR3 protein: CASTKLLSGEQYF
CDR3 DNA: TGTGCCAGCACCAAACTGCTTTCGGGGGAGCAGTACTTC

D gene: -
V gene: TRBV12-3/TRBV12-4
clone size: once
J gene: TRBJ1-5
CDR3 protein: CASSFREGQPQHF
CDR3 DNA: TGTGCCAGCAGTTTCAGGGAGGGCCAGCCCCAGCATTTT

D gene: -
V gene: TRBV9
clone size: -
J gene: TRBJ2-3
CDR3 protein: CASSVDGASLDTQYF
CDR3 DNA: TGTGCCAGCAGCGTAGATGGGGCCTCCCTAGATACGCAGTATTTT

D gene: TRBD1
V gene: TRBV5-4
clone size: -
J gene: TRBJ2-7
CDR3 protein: CASSLDGTGLYEQYF
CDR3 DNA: TGTGCCAGCAGCTTAGATGGGACAGGACTCTACGAGCAGTACTTC

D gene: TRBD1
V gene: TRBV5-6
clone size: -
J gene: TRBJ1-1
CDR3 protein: CATEPGQGIRNTEAFF
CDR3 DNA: TGTGCCACCGAACCGGGACAGGGGATCCGGAACACTGAAGCTTTCTTT

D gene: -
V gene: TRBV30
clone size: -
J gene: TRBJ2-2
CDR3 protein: CAWSRSLGAGELFF
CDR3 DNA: TGTGCCTGGAGTAGGAGCTTAGGGGCCGGGGAGCTGTTTTTT

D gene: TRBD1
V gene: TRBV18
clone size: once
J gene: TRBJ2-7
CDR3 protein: CASSPRQGAEQYF
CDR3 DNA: TGTGCCAGCTCACCCCGACAGGGGGCTGAGCAGTACTTC

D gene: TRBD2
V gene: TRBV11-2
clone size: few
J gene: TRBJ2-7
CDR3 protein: CASSRIAGGTEQYF
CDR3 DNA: TGTGCCAGCAGCCGTATAGCGGGAGGGACCGAGCAGTACTTC

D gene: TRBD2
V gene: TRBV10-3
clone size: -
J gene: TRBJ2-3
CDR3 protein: CATDTGLAGGRVTDTQYF
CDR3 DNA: TGTGCCACCGATACGGGACTAGCGGGGGGGCGTGTCACAGATACGCAGTATTTT

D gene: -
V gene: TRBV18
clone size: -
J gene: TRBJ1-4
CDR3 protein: CASSRGDGGEKLFF
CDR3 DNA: TGTGCCAGCTCACGCGGGGACGGGGGTGAAAAACTGTTTTTT

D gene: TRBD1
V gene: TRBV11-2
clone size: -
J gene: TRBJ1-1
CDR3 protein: CASSLVGQGVTEAFF
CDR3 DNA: TGTGCCAGCAGCTTAGTTGGACAGGGGGTAACTGAAGCTTTCTTT

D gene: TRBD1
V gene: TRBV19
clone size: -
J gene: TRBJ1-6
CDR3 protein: CASTDRGKNSPLHF
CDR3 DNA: TGTGCCAGTACGGACAGGGGGAAAAATTCACCCCTCCACTTT

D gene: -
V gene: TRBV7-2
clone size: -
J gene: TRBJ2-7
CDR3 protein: CASSLGLVSYEQYF
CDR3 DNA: TGTGCCAGCAGCTTAGGACTAGTGAGCTACGAGCAGTACTTC

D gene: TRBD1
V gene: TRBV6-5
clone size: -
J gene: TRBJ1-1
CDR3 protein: CASIGTGLKREAFF
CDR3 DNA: TGTGCCAGTATCGGGACAGGGTTGAAGCGTGAAGCTTTCTTT

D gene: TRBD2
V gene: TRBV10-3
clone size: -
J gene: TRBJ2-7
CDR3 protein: CAIRGLAGAAYEQYF
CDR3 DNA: TGTGCCATCAGAGGACTAGCGGGGGCGGCCTACGAGCAGTACTTC

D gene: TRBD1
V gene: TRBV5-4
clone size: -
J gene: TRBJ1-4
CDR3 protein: CASRPDRASEKLFF
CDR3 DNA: TGTGCCAGCAGACCCGACAGGGCTTCGGAAAAACTGTTTTTT

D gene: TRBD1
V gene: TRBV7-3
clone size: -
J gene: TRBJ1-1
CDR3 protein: CASSVTGGLNTEAFF
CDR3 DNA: TGTGCCAGCAGCGTTACAGGGGGCCTGAACACTGAAGCTTTCTTT

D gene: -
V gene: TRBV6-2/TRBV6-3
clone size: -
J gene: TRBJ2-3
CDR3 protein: CASSGLHVRLSTDTQYF
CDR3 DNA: TGTGCCAGCAGTGGACTCCACGTAAGACTTAGCACAGATACGCAGTATTTT

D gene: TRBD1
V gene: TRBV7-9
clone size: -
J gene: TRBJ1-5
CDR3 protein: CASSLAGGGGNQPQHF
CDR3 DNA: TGTGCCAGCAGCTTAGCAGGGGGCGGGGGCAATCAGCCCCAGCATTTT

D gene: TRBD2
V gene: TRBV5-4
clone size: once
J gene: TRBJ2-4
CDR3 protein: CATHSGMGDKNIQYF
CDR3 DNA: TGTGCCACACATAGCGGGATGGGCGACAAAAACATTCAGTACTTC

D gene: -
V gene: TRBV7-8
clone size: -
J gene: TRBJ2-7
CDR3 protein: CASSLWSVGGLSYEQYF
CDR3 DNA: TGTGCCAGCAGCTTATGGTCGGTGGGAGGTTTATCCTACGAGCAGTACTTC

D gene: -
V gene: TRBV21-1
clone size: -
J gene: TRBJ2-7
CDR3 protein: CASAWGLTTPTSGIPPYWSYEQYF
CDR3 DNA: TGTGCCAGCGCGTGGGGCCTCACCACGCCGACTAGCGGGATCCCGCCCTACTGGTCCTACGAGCAGTACTTC

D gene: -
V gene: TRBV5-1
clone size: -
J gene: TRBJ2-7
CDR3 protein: CASSLVGGAPAYEQYF
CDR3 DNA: TGCGCCAGCAGCTTGGTCGGTGGAGCGCCGGCCTACGAGCAGTACTTC